This T cell receptor beta chain was observed in a study of CD8 T cells in Susac syndrome (dated by TCRdb to 2018 to 2020). Broadly, across the study: The study used repertoire sequencing to test whether antigen drove CD8+ T cell activation and differentiation in Susac syndrome. CD8+ T cell repertoire clonality was compared between fewer than 13 healthy donors, around 14 Susac syndrome patients and 15 multiple sclerosis patients.

Peripheral blood CD8+ and CD4+ T cells from healthy donors, Susac syndrome patients and multiple sclerosis patients were profiled using high-throughput TCR beta sequencing. The multiple sclerosis controls were treatment-naive patients who had stable or active relapsing-remitting disease and met the revised McDonald criteria. Bulk CD8+ and CD4+ T cells were purified by magnetic negative isolation, while CD8+ TEMRA cells were enriched using FACS. Blood was drawn into EDTA tubes, processed within 24 hours, and PBMCs were isolated by density gradient centrifugation. PBMCs intended for TCR sequencing were frozen in liquid nitrogen and were later thawed in a 37 degrees C water bath. Purity of sorted or isolated CD4+, CD8+ and CD8+ TEMRA cells was at least 90%. The paper as a whole reports these results and caveats: The TCR sequencing and HLA analysis was acknowledged to have included a relatively small number of individuals.

RNA was extracted using the RNeasy kit, and roughly 0.5 to 1 ug of the RNA was reverse transcribed with random hexamers. The immunoSEQ multiplex PCR assay, covering 54 Vbeta and 13 Jbeta segments, was used to amplify TCR beta CDR3 regions. PCR amplification bias was corrected by using a synthetic template baseline for primer optimization and computational correction. On the authors' methods: Reads were assigned to V, D and J genes according to IMGT and analyzed in immunoSEQ Analyzer, with only productive sequences retained. To calculate clonality, Shannon entropy was normalized by log2 of the number of productive unique sequences and then subtracted from one. For each patient and control, public and private clones were evaluated within the 100 most prevalent clones. Clones were defined as Susac-specific if absent from the healthy and MS cohorts, from some 1,000 published viral clones and from other ImmuneACCESS disease sequences. The public reads were quality trimmed at Q25 with fastp and then assembled into clones with MiXCR by TCRdb, keeping productive beta chains. Rows with a matching CDR3 protein are joined into one entry that keeps the most common DNA and genes. Clone size and V and J calls follow TCRdb, not the original study. The sample yields about 440,000 distinct CDR3 sequences; 75% to 90% were counted once. Around 0.12% of the sample rests with the top ten.

Comments on this clonotype: No cognate antigen has been identified for it. It has no much larger one-base neighbor in the sample; base qualities were not kept.

The germline V gene (reference sequence) gives CDR1 as LNHDA and CDR2 as SQIVND. The CDR3 spans 13 residues, from the cysteine through the phenylalanine. Here the CDR3 DNA is all that survives: 39 bases in frame from base 1. V is shortened by 1 base, J by 7 bases, and the region joining them spans 8 bases. This chain is built from TRBV19 and TRBJ1-5; possibly the D gene is TRBD1, per 5 matching bases. Sequencing was carried out using CD8+ T cells from PBMCs. The source is a human donor with multiple sclerosis. The CDR3 region has the sequence CASSIGGGQPQHF. In nucleotide form, the sequence is TGTGCCAGTAGTATAGGCGGGGGGCAGCCCCAGCATTTT. The entire variable domain, with the stretches around the CDR3 drawn from the reference TRBV19 and TRBJ1-5 proteins, is DGGITQSPKYLFRKEGQNVTLSCEQNLNHDAMYWYRQDPGQGLRLIYYSQIVNDFQKGDIAEGYSVSREKKESFPLTVTSAQKNPTAFYLCASSIGGGQPQHFGDGTRLSIL.